This T cell receptor (beta chain) was recorded in a study of blood T cell repertoires in COVID-19. Across the whole study: Acute and convalescent COVID-19 specimens originated in the United States, Italy and Spain.

In the study's own analysis: Amplification with reference gene primers provided the estimates of nucleated cell counts. Only in-frame clones appear in the TCRdb table, and some are missing; sequencing was by immunoSEQ multiplex PCR. Clone size and V and J calls were adopted from that table, with D and trimming inferred from the DNA. The sample shows some 89,000 clones, around four fifths of them seen only once. CDR3 length: 14 amino acids. The receptor's source is a man aged 65 to 85 with acute or convalescent COVID-19. The sequencing input was peripheral blood. The V call is TRBV21-1, the J call TRBJ1-2; TRBD1, the table's D call, was not compared with the DNA. TRBV21-1 is a listed pseudogene. DNA of the CDR3: TGTGCCAGCAGCATGCCGGGGACATCATATGGCTACACCTTC. Translation gives CASSMPGTSYGYTF.